This TCR beta chain was recorded in a study of control samples from healthy donors and cancer patients. TCRdb's copy holds only in-frame clones and misses some; the assay was immunoSEQ multiplex PCR. The sample includes just over 150,000 clones, approximately 93% of them seen just once. V gave up 4 bases and J gave up 3 bases; unmatched junction bases: 4. CDR1 is MDHEN, CDR2 SYDVKM, per germline. This CDR3 is 15 amino acids long. V and J are TRBV28 and TRBJ1-5; 9 bases agree with TRBD1. The clonotype was recovered from a man between 45 and 60 years old in good health. The sequenced material came from blood. The CDR3 DNA sequence: TGTGCCAGCAGTTCCGGGACAGGGTACAATCAGCCCCAGCATTTT. Its translation is CASSSGTGYNQPQHF.